This TCR beta chain was recovered during a study of blood T cell repertoires in COVID-19. On the study more broadly: Sites in the United States, Italy and Spain provided acute and convalescent COVID-19 samples. PBMCs, B-cell-depleted T cells, or T cells provided the cDNA or gDNA that made up the material.

The V segment lost 2 bases and the J segment 3 bases; nucleotides outside the gene matches: 12. The CDR3 extends over 19 amino acids. Germline values: CDR1 SNHLY, CDR2 FYNNEI. Original processing notes: Reference gene primer amplification in the assay estimated nucleated cell counts. Profiled with immunoSEQ multiplex PCR; TCRdb holds only in-frame clones, not every one. D and trimming were read from the DNA, whereas the V and J calls and clone size are those reported in that table. This sample has about 14,000 clones, with 73% found just once. V and J are TRBV2 and TRBJ2-1, with 11 nucleotides matching TRBD2. The source is a boy aged 2 to 10 with active or convalescent COVID-19. Sequencing input: peripheral blood. CDR3 sequence reads: CASSEYARLAGKLYNEQFF. The CDR3 coding sequence is TGTGCCAGCAGTGAATATGCCCGACTAGCGGGGAAACTCTACAATGAGCAGTTCTTC.